This T cell receptor beta chain was observed in a study of blood T cell repertoires in COVID-19. Study in general: Samples came from the United States, Italy and Spain, spanning acute and convalescent COVID-19. Nucleic acid was either cDNA or gDNA, and it came from T cells, B-cell-depleted T cells, or PBMCs.

This CDR3 spans 18 amino acids. Germline V CDR1 and CDR2: SGHRS, YFSETQ. After removal of 2 bases from V and 6 bases from J, the junction contained 14 bases not matched to a gene. Authors' data handling: Amplification with reference gene primers provided the estimates of nucleated cell counts. Data came from immunoSEQ multiplex PCR; TCRdb stores just in-frame clones and leaves some out. The V and J calls and clone size were taken over from that table, and D and trimming were inferred from the DNA. The sample consists of approximately 240,000 clones, roughly 86% of them appearing once. This clonotype was obtained from a woman in her twenties or thirties who had recovered from COVID-19. Material: peripheral blood. V and J are TRBV5-1 and TRBJ2-2; 9 bases match TRBD1. The CDR3 DNA reads TGCGCCAGCAGCTTTCTCCCCCGGGACAGGGAAAATTCCGGGGAGCTGTTTTTT. This codes for CASSFLPRDRENSGELFF.